A selection of T cell receptor beta chains follows, all from one sample in a study of cytomegalovirus exposure and HLA in healthy donors. Assay used: immunoSEQ multiplex PCR; TCRdb lists only in-frame clones, some missing. The sample lists about 120,000 clones, approximately 81% occurring once. The sample comprised PBMCs. These receptors all stem from a male donor in good health and CMV-seronegative. Each CDR3 is given with its conserved first and last residue. A D gene is named only where the DNA matches it firmly. Expanded clones are given a class, and other clones once, few, many or no size at all.

j_call,clone_size,d_call,v_call,cdr3_aa,cdr3_nt
TRBJ2-3,NA,NA,TRBV12-5,CASGLSSLFSTDTQYF,TGTGCTAGTGGTTTGAGTAGTCTCTTTAGCACAGATACGCAGTATTTT
TRBJ1-2,NA,NA,TRBV6-5,CASSYSADDGYTF,TGTGCCAGCAGTTACTCGGCGGATGACGGCTACACCTTC
TRBJ2-3,once,TRBD2,TRBV6-6,CASTAEGTSVTDTQYF,TGTGCCAGCACAGCGGAAGGGACTAGCGTCACAGATACGCAGTATTTT
TRBJ2-5,NA,NA,TRBV5-4,CASRGKGVASQETQYF,TGTGCCAGCAGGGGGAAGGGGGTAGCGAGCCAAGAGACCCAGTACTTC
TRBJ1-5,NA,NA,TRBV15,CATSRTIGGLKQPQHF,TGTGCCACCAGCAGAACAATAGGCGGGCTGAAACAGCCCCAGCATTTT
TRBJ2-3,NA,TRBD1,TRBV5-5,CASTKTGSTDTQYF,TGTGCCAGCACCAAGACAGGGAGCACAGATACGCAGTATTTT
TRBJ2-1,NA,NA,TRBV10-2,CASSTRGVEQFF,TGCGCCAGCAGTACCAGGGGGGTTGAGCAGTTCTTC
TRBJ2-3,NA,NA,TRBV6-1,CASKSKGISTDTQYF,TGTGCCAGCAAAAGTAAGGGGATTAGCACAGATACGCAGTATTTT
TRBJ1-2,NA,NA,TRBV16,CASSQFRQEPYGYTF,TGTGCCAGCAGCCAATTTCGACAGGAGCCCTATGGCTACACCTTC
TRBJ2-1,once,NA,TRBV7-8,CASSLERQELLGDEQFF,TGTGCCAGCAGCTTAGAGCGGCAAGAGCTCCTGGGAGATGAGCAGTTCTTC
TRBJ1-1,NA,NA,TRBV30,CAWRDQGIPEAFF,TGTGCCTGGAGGGATCAGGGAATCCCTGAAGCTTTCTTT
TRBJ1-5,NA,NA,TRBV19,CASSMQGRNQPQHF,TGTGCCAGTAGTATGCAGGGGCGGAATCAGCCCCAGCATTTT
TRBJ1-6,once,NA,TRBV30,CAWSVTGSPLHF,TGTGCCTGGAGTGTCACAGGGTCACCCCTCCACTTT
TRBJ2-7,NA,TRBD2,TRBV7-9,CASSLGTSGWNEQYF,TGTGCCAGCAGCTTAGGGACTAGCGGGTGGAACGAGCAGTACTTC
TRBJ2-5,NA,NA,TRBV7-3,CASSLKTGGETQYF,TGTGCCAGCAGCTTAAAAACTGGGGGGGAGACCCAGTACTTC
TRBJ1-5,NA,TRBD1,TRBV27,CASSLTGGMSNQPQHF,TGTGCCAGCAGTTTGACAGGGGGAATGAGCAATCAGCCCCAGCATTTT
TRBJ2-5,NA,TRBD2,TRBV28,CASTLGGSGRGTQYF,TGTGCCAGCACCCTGGGTGGTAGCGGGAGGGGGACCCAGTACTTC
TRBJ2-7,NA,TRBD2,TRBV28,CASSPWGGPSYEQYF,TGTGCCAGCAGTCCTTGGGGGGGTCCCTCCTACGAGCAGTACTTC
TRBJ2-7,NA,TRBD2,TRBV7-9,CASSLSSGRARIYEQYF,TGTGCCAGCAGCTTGAGTAGCGGGAGGGCCCGGATCTACGAGCAGTACTTC
TRBJ2-7,NA,NA,TRBV13,CASSGRGSSYEQYF,TGTGCCAGCAGCGGAAGGGGAAGCTCCTACGAGCAGTACTTC
TRBJ2-7,NA,NA,TRBV11-2,CASSLAAGTYEQYF,TGTGCCAGCAGCTTGGCGGCGGGTACCTACGAGCAGTACTTC
TRBJ2-1,NA,TRBD2,TRBV4-3,CASSHGLAGVGEQFF,TGCGCCAGCAGCCATGGACTAGCGGGAGTGGGGGAGCAGTTCTTC
TRBJ2-1,NA,NA,TRBV5-6,CASSGWGVSFNEQFF,TGTGCCAGCAGCGGTTGGGGCGTATCCTTCAATGAGCAGTTCTTC
TRBJ2-3,NA,NA,TRBV19,CASSIGGGGSTDTQYF,TGTGCCAGTAGTATTGGAGGGGGCGGAAGCACAGATACGCAGTATTTT
TRBJ2-7,few,NA,TRBV5-1,CASSLVAGQDYEQYF,TGCGCCAGCAGCTTGGTGGCAGGGCAAGACTACGAGCAGTACTTC
TRBJ2-7,few,TRBD2,TRBV30,CAWSALADTEQYF,TGTGCCTGGAGCGCACTAGCGGATACCGAGCAGTACTTC
TRBJ1-1,NA,NA,TRBV30,CAWQEGLGKAFF,TGTGCCTGGCAGGAGGGGCTGGGGAAAGCTTTCTTT
TRBJ2-2,NA,TRBD1,TRBV7-8,CASRLQGPGELFF,TGTGCCAGCAGGCTACAGGGGCCCGGGGAGCTGTTTTTT
TRBJ1-1,NA,TRBD1,TRBV5-1,CASSLGGWNTEAFF,TGCGCCAGCAGCTTAGGGGGCTGGAACACTGAAGCTTTCTTT
TRBJ2-7,NA,NA,TRBV6-6,CASSLNDEGYEQYF,TGTGCCAGCAGCCTCAACGATGAGGGCTACGAGCAGTACTTC
TRBJ2-7,NA,TRBD2,TRBV5-1,CASSQVVGGSPHEQYF,TGCGCCAGCAGCCAGGTGGTCGGCGGGAGTCCCCACGAGCAGTACTTC
TRBJ1-5,NA,NA,TRBV7-2,CASSLQGRNQPQHF,TGTGCCAGCAGCTTACAGGGTCGCAATCAGCCCCAGCATTTT
TRBJ2-1,NA,NA,TRBV7-6,CASSPDSAGSSYNEQFF,TGTGCCAGCAGCCCGGACTCTGCGGGAAGCTCCTACAATGAGCAGTTCTTC
TRBJ2-7,NA,NA,TRBV5-1,CASSSSAGVYEQYF,TGCGCCAGCAGCAGCAGCGCAGGGGTCTACGAGCAGTACTTC
TRBJ2-3,NA,NA,TRBV7-2,CASSLVGGPSTDTQYF,TGTGCCAGCAGCTTAGTCGGCGGGCCTAGCACAGATACGCAGTATTTT
TRBJ1-1,NA,TRBD1,TRBV2,CASSGGTGANTEAFF,TGTGCCAGCAGTGGAGGGACAGGTGCGAATACTGAAGCTTTCTTT
TRBJ2-7,NA,NA,TRBV9,CASSVAGTGTYEQYF,TGTGCCAGCAGCGTAGCAGGAACAGGGACCTACGAGCAGTACTTC
TRBJ2-1,NA,NA,TRBV5-1,CASSPPPGLEGRDEQFF,TGCGCCAGCAGCCCCCCTCCTGGCCTCGAGGGAAGAGATGAGCAGTTCTTC
TRBJ1-2,few,NA,TRBV21-1,CASSNGTGQRMSYTF,TGTGCCAGCAGCAACGGGACAGGCCAAAGGATGAGCTACACCTTC
TRBJ2-1,NA,TRBD2,TRBV29-1,CSVKGTSGNNEQFF,TGCAGCGTAAAAGGGACTAGCGGGAACAATGAGCAGTTCTTC
TRBJ2-5,NA,TRBD2,TRBV4-2,CASSHGTSGRPQETQYF,TGTGCCAGCAGCCACGGGACTAGCGGGAGGCCCCAAGAGACCCAGTACTTC
TRBJ2-5,NA,NA,TRBV18,CASSPGGQWETQYF,TGTGCCAGCTCACCAGGAGGACAGTGGGAGACCCAGTACTTC